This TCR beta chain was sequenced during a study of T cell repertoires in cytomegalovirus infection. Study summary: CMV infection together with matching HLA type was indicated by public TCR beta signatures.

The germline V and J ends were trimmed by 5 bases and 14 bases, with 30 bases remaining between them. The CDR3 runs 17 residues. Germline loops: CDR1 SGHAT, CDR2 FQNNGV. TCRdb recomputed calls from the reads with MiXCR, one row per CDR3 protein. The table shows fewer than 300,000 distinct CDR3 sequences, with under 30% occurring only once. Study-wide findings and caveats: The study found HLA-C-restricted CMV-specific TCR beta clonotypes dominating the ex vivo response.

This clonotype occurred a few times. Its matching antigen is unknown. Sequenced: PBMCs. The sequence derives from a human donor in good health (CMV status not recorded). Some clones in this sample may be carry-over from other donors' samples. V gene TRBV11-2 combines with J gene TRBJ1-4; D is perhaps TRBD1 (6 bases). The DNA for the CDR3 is TGTGCCAGCAGCGCTCGATTATACCCGGACAGAAGGGAATTGCTGTTTTTT. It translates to CASSARLYPDRRELLFF.